A single sample is the source of the 24 T cell receptor beta chains below, sequenced in a study of T cell responses to AZD1222 COVID-19 vaccine. Libraries were prepared by immunoSEQ multiplex PCR; TCRdb keeps only in-frame clonotypes and omits some of them. This table holds about 110,000 clones, 90% found once. Sequenced material: peripheral blood, taken 28 days after the second AZD1222 dose. Source of these receptors: an adult who received the AZD1222 COVID-19 vaccine.

Here the CDR3 DNA reads TGTGCCAGCAGCGTAACGACACTGAACACTGAAGCTTTCTTT. It codes for CASSVTTLNTEAFF. V and J are TRBV9 and TRBJ1-1; D gene uncertain. In germline, CDR1 is SGDLS, CDR2 YYNGEE. With 1 base removed from V and 0 bases from J, the gap between germline ends came to 7 bases. This CDR3 has 14 residues.

CDR3 DNA: TGTGCCAGCAGCCATCATGACAGAGAGCGACGCGAGCAGTACTTC. This translates into CASSHHDRERREQYF. This sequence joins TRBV3-1 (or the pseudogene TRBV3-2) and TRBJ2-7; D is possibly TRBD1 (5 bases). This CDR3 contains 15 residues. Germline assignment: CDR1 LGHDT and CDR2 YNNKEL (reference sequence). Between the trimmed V and J ends, which lost 3 bases and 6 bases, there was a span of 18 bases.

The gene calls are TRBV4-2 and TRBJ2-2, with D possibly matching TRBD2 (7 bases). Germline CDR1 and CDR2: LGHNA and YNFKEQ. This CDR3 contains 17 residues. Trimming removed 4 bases at V and 0 bases at J, with 15 bases between. The CDR3 nucleotides read TGTGCCAGCAGCCTGTTGGGGGGGGCCACGAACACCGGGGAGCTGTTTTTT. Its protein is CASSLLGGATNTGELFF.

The chain has TRBV18 and TRBJ2-3; 9 bases are shared with TRBD1. CDR3 length: 15 residues. The J segment lost 2 bases and the V segment lost 3 bases, leaving 3 bases of the junction unmatched. Germline V gene lookup returns CDR1 KGHSH and CDR2 LQKENI. The CDR3 here is CASSPGQGITDTQYF. The CDR3 nucleotides are TGTGCCAGCTCACCGGGACAGGGTATCACAGATACGCAGTATTTT.

The V call is TRBV9, the J call TRBJ1-5; 8 nucleotides match TRBD1. Germline assignment: CDR1 SGDLS and CDR2 YYNGEE. The CDR3 totals 14 residues. V was clipped by 3 bases and J by 7 bases; unmatched bases: 6. The CDR3 coding sequence is TGTGCCAGCAGCGCAGGGACAGGCGGGCAGCCCCAGCATTTT. It yields the protein CASSAGTGGQPQHF.

V gene TRBV6-5 combines with J gene TRBJ2-7; D may be TRBD1 (6 bases). Per the germline V gene, CDR1 is MNHEY and CDR2 is SVGAGI. This CDR3 is built from 14 residues. V lost 3 bases to trimming and J lost 7 bases, with 16 bases between them. The CDR3 loop reads CASSYSGVGMEQYF. CDR3 sequence (DNA): TGTGCCAGCAGTTATTCAGGGGTAGGGATGGAGCAGTACTTC.

This clone appeared a single time. V and J are TRBV19 and TRBJ1-1, with D tentatively TRBD1 (6 bases). CDR3 length: 14 residues. Germline V gene data show CDR1 as LNHDA and CDR2 as SQIVND (reference sequence). V was trimmed by 7 bases and J by 0 bases, leaving 12 bases between them. CDR3 loop: CASNRDSMNTEAFF. The CDR3 DNA is TGTGCCAGTAACAGGGATTCTATGAACACTGAAGCTTTCTTT.

This rearrangement joins TRBV5-6 to TRBJ2-2; weak D call: TRBD1 (6 bases). Germline-derived CDR1 and CDR2 are SGHDT and YYEEEE. This CDR3 has 15 amino acids. The V and J ends lost 3 bases and 3 bases respectively, with 12 bases between them. CDR3 sequence: CASSSDSGYTGELFF. CDR3 bases: TGTGCCAGCAGCTCGGACAGTGGATACACCGGGGAGCTGTTTTTT. Full variable domain (rest looked up from reference TRBV5-6 and TRBJ2-2): DAGVTQSPTHLIKTRGQQVTLRCSPKSGHDTVSWYQQALGQGPQFIFQYYEEEERQRGNFPDRFSGHQFPNYSSELNVNALLLGDSALYLCASSSDSGYTGELFFGEGSRLTVL.

The chain links TRBV27 to TRBJ2-7; tentatively, D is TRBD1 (5 bases). V lost 0 bases to trimming and J lost 6 bases, with 12 bases between them. Per germline, CDR1 MNHEY and CDR2 SMNVEV (reference sequence). This CDR3 is built from 14 residues. CDR3 nucleotides: TGTGCCAGCAGTTTATCCGCCTACACAGGCGAGCAGTACTTC. Its translation: CASSLSAYTGEQYF.

V and J are TRBV6-5 and TRBJ1-2, with D perhaps matching TRBD1 (6 bases). The CDR3 totals 16 residues. V lost 1 base and J lost 3, with 15 bases in between. Germline values: CDR1 MNHEY, CDR2 SVGAGI. The CDR3 DNA reads TGTGCCAGCAGTTACTATGGGGGGCGCATGGACTATGGCTACACCTTC. It is translated as CASSYYGGRMDYGYTF.

CDR3 in amino acids: CASGQRGLANVLTF. Here the CDR3 DNA reads TGTGCCAGCGGCCAGCGGGGCTTGGCCAACGTCCTGACTTTC. V gene TRBV9 combines with J gene TRBJ2-6; 7 bases map to TRBD2. The J segment lost 6 bases and the V segment lost 7 bases, leaving 7 bases of the junction unmatched. Germline loops: CDR1 SGDLS, CDR2 YYNGEE. The length of the CDR3 is 14 residues.

This chain joins TRBV5-1 and TRBJ2-3; D may be TRBD2 (6 bases). The germline V and J ends were trimmed by 0 bases and 0 bases, with 8 bases remaining between them. The length of the CDR3 is 15 residues. Germline loops: CDR1 SGHRS, CDR2 YFSETQ. This CDR3 is CASSLVGGSTDTQYF. CDR3 bases: TGCGCCAGCAGCTTGGTGGGGGGAAGCACAGATACGCAGTATTTT.

This clone showed up just once. The chain links TRBV29-1 to TRBJ1-2; no reliable D call. V was shortened by 1 base and J by 1 base, with 13 bases between the two germline ends. The germline V gene encodes CDR1 SQVTM and CDR2 ANQGSEA. The CDR3 totals 15 residues. CDR3 DNA: TGCAGCGTTGAAGGGTCTGCCGCCGGTAACTATGGCTACACCTTC. It specifies CSVEGSAAGNYGYTF.

The chain couples TRBV29-1 to TRBJ2-7, with D hard to call. Germline V gene data show CDR1 as SQVTM and CDR2 as ANQGSEA. The CDR3 has 13 residues. Trimming cost V 6 bases and J 2 bases, with 14 bases left between them. The CDR3 DNA sequence: TGCAGCGTGGCCTCCGGCTTGACCTACGAGCAGTACTTC. Its protein product is CSVASGLTYEQYF.

CDR3 nucleotides: TGTGCCTGGGCACAGGGGTTAAGCTCCTACGAGCAGTACTTC. This translates into CAWAQGLSSYEQYF. The V and J genes are TRBV30 and TRBJ2-7; 7 bases are a match to TRBD1. Germline values: CDR1 GTSNPN, CDR2 SVGIG (reference sequence). The CDR3 is made up of 14 amino acids. The junction had 7 bases not matched to a gene; V was cut back by 5 bases and J by 0 bases.

CDR3 sequence reads: CASSFRAAASNQPQHF. The CDR3 region has the DNA TGTGCCAGCAGCTTTCGGGCCGCGGCTAGCAATCAGCCCCAGCATTTT. The chain links TRBV6-2 or TRBV6-3 to TRBJ1-5; D gene unclear. Trimming removed 6 bases at V and 0 bases at J, with 15 bases between. Germline V lookup: CDR1 MNHEY, CDR2 SVGEGT. The CDR3 length is 16 residues.

This chain links TRBV10-1 with TRBJ2-3; 9 bases fit TRBD1. Looked up from germline, CDR1 is WNHNN and CDR2 is SYGVQD (reference sequence). V was pared by 8 bases and J by 3 bases, with 12 bases of the junction left unmatched. CDR3 length: 16 residues. CDR3 bases: TGCGCCAGCGACGCCTCCGGGACAGGGAGGACAGATACGCAGTATTTT. It encodes CASDASGTGRTDTQYF.

V gene TRBV5-4 combines with J gene TRBJ2-7; D might be TRBD1 (6 bases). The ends were cut back, 2 bases at V and 0 bases at J, with 9 bases in the middle. The CDR3 length is 14 residues. CDR1 and CDR2 from the germline V gene are SGHNT and YYREEE (reference sequence). The CDR3 is CASSFGQYSYEQYF. CDR3 sequence (DNA): TGTGCCAGCAGCTTCGGACAGTACTCCTACGAGCAGTACTTC.

V and J are TRBV3-1 (or the pseudogene TRBV3-2) and TRBJ1-1; no clear D gene. CDR1 and CDR2 from the germline V gene are LGHDT and YNNKEL (reference sequence). This CDR3 has 16 residues. V was cut by 4 bases and J by 2 bases, with 17 bases left in between. This CDR3 is CASSPRTLRVNTEAFF. The CDR3 bases are TGTGCCAGCAGCCCTCGTACACTTCGGGTTAACACTGAAGCTTTCTTT.

The chain couples TRBV7-2 to TRBJ2-7; tentative D call: TRBD2 (6 bases). Germline loops: CDR1 SGHTA, CDR2 FQGNSA. This CDR3 is built from 14 residues. V shed 5 bases and J shed 2 bases, with 13 bases lying between them. CDR3 region: CASSLTSSAYEQYF. The CDR3 DNA is TGTGCCAGCAGCCTAACTAGCAGTGCCTACGAGCAGTACTTC.

This clone was seen a few times. Because the CDR3's place on the DNA is in doubt, the DNA is left out and the CDR3 is given as listed by TCRdb. The chain has TRBV30 and TRBJ2-7; TRBD1, the D gene given by the table, was not confirmed from the DNA. The CDR3 length equals 15 residues, ends included. CDR1 is GTSNPN and CDR2 is SVGIG in the germline V gene (reference sequence). The CDR3 protein is CAWKFGPGVSYEQYF.

The V and J genes are TRBV2 and TRBJ1-4; D is ambiguous. Per germline, CDR1 SNHLY and CDR2 FYNNEI. CDR3 length equals 13 residues. V gave up 7 bases and J gave up 5 bases, with 11 bases separating them. The chain's CDR3 is CASKRAENEKLFF. CDR3 DNA sequence: TGTGCCAGCAAGAGGGCAGAAAATGAAAAACTGTTTTTT.

This clone has just a few counts. The chain joins TRBV28 to TRBJ1-1; D gene uncertain. The CDR3 sequence is 14 residues long. V lost 7 bases, J lost 0 bases, and 12 bases lay in between. Germline assignment: CDR1 MDHEN and CDR2 SYDVKM. The CDR3 DNA reads as TGTGCCAGCAATGTTTGGCCCTTGAACACTGAAGCTTTCTTT. It yields the protein CASNVWPLNTEAFF.

This chain links TRBV20-1 with TRBJ2-7; no definite D call. The CDR3 contains 11 residues. Per germline, CDR1 DFQATT and CDR2 SNEGSKA (reference sequence). V lost 4 bases and J lost 6, with 10 bases in between. The chain's CDR3 is CSATSNLEQYF. CDR3 bases: TGCAGTGCTACTAGTAATCTCGAGCAGTACTTC.